This TCR beta chain appears in the sequencing data of a study of identical twins. This clonotype was recorded at least ten times. What it recognizes is unknown. TCRdb itself ran the 5' RACE reads through MiXCR, one entry per CDR3 protein. The sample yields roughly 470,000 distinct CDR3 sequences, approximately 15% seen once. The ends lost 5 bases at V and 2 bases at J; junction bases unmatched: 6. The CDR3 has 16 residues. General study points: Fewer insertions characterized abundant cord blood beta clonotypes, whereas memory repertoires showed none. It was out-of-frame TCR alpha sharing in monozygotic twins that models underestimated.

This sample also appeared in a second study, on yellow fever vaccine responses in identical twins.

Sequencing was performed on CD4+ T cells sorted from blood. This TCR derives from a woman aged 18-29 years in good health. The chain joins TRBV12-3 or TRBV12-4 to TRBJ1-5; 10 nucleotides line up with TRBD1. Written as DNA, the CDR3 is TGTGCCAGCAGTCAGACAGGGGGCAATGGCAATCAGCCCCAGCATTTT. Protein product: CASSQTGGNGNQPQHF.